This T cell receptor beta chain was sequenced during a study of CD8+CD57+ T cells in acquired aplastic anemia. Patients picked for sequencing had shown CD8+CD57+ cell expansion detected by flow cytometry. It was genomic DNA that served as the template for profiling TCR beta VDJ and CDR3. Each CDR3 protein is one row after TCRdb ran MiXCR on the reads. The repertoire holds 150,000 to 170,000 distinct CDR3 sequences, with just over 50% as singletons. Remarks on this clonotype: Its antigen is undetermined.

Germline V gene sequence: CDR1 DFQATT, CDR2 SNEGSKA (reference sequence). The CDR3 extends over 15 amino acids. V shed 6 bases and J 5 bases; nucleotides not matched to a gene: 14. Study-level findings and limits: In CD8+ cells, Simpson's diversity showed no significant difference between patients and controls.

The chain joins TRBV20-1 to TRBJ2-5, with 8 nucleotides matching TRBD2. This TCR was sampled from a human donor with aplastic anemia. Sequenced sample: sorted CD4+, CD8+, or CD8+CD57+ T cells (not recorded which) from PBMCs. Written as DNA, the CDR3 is TGCAGTGCCAAGCGGGTCGGCTCGGGAGGGGAGACCCAGTACTTC. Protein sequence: CSAKRVGSGGETQYF.